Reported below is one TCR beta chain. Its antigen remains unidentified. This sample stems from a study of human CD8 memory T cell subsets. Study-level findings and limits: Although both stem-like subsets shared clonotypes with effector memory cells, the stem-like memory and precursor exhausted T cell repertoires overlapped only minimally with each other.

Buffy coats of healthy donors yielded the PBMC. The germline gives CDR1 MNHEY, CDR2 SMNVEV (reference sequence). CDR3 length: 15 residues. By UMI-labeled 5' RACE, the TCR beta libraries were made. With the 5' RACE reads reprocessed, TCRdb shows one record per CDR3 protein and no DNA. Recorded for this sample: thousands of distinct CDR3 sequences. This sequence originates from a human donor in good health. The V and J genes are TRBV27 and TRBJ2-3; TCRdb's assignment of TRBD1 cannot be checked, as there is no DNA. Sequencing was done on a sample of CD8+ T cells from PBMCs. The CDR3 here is CASSLGTGELDTQYF.